This record covers a single T cell receptor beta chain. This receptor's antigen is unknown. Qualities for individual bases were not recorded, and no much larger clone is one base off. V sheds 3 bases and J sheds 0 bases, leaving 20 bases between their ends. The CDR3 goes from the cysteine to the phenylalanine over 18 residues. Only the CDR3 DNA stays, 54 bases, in frame from base 1. CDR1 is given as LNHDA and CDR2 as SQIVND, both from the germline V gene (reference sequence). This specimen comes from a study of T cells in Graves' hyperthyroidism and ophthalmopathy (dated by TCRdb to about 2019). Some background on the complete study: TCR V-J signatures able to tell the groups apart were searched for in a discovery cohort of some 100 patients, of whom under 45 had Graves' ophthalmopathy and roughly 59 had stable Graves' hyperthyroidism. An independent validation cohort of under 20 hyperthyroidism patients and about 16 patients who later progressed to ophthalmopathy tested prospective prediction of ophthalmopathy. For training and testing, the 100 or so patients in the discovery cohort were randomly divided in a 7:3 ratio. In addition, the study compared T-cell repertoires in thyroid tissue and in blood from roughly six Graves' hyperthyroidism patients. After sampling, hyperthyroidism patients received methimazole starting at 30 mg daily, and ophthalmopathy patients received high-dose intravenous methylprednisolone. The paper describes TCR Vbeta CDR3 sequencing of about 140 peripheral blood samples, made up of roughly 45 ophthalmopathy patients, approximately 76 hyperthyroidism patients and some 17 progressor patients. The full study reports these points: During validation, the model predicted progression to ophthalmopathy a median of around 7 months ahead of onset, with around 70% sensitivity and about 72% specificity. Most expanded thyroid clonotypes (frequency above 0.001) were also detected in blood, a finding suggesting that blood repertoires may reflect thyroid immune responses. No statistical method was used to fix the sample size in advance, and group allocation was not hidden from the investigators. Ophthalmopathy was separated from stable hyperthyroidism by a 13 V-J signature model, with 85% to 90% sensitivity and roughly 81% specificity obtained in cross-validation and 80%/75% obtained in testing.

Amplification of TCR beta CDR3 regions was carried out from RNA transcripts. The first round of RT-PCR for the TCR CDR3 was performed with the HTBI primer set and the Qiagen OneStep RT-PCR kit. A second multiplex PCR round built the libraries, followed by size selection and purification. The libraries were sequenced on an Illumina HiSeq2000 using paired-end 100 bp reads. The authors' analysis ran thus. Raw data were processed with SOAPnuke, discarding reads with adapters, uncalled bases, mean Phred below 15, or no exact constant-primer or identifier match. COPE v1.2.5 was used to merge the high-quality paired reads, and each unique nucleotide sequence was defined as a clonotype. MiTCR v1.1 was used to align the clonotypes against IMGT TRBV, TRBD and TRBJ reference segments. Only V-J combinations with frequency above 0.0001, covering roughly 99% of repertoires, were analysed. The TCS score was defined as the ratio of F50 (clonal expansion) to E x V (chaos), calculated using BLOSUM62-based TCRdist between CDR3 peptides within each V-J. Welch's t-statistics and random forest reduced fewer than 600 V-J features to roughly 13, which were used in a naive Bayes classifier (R e1071). Thyroid-blood repertoire similarity was quantified with the Morisita-Horn index. TCRdb passed the public sequencing reads through fastp at Q25 and MiXCR, retaining productive beta sequences. Under each unique CDR3 protein, matching rows form one entry showing the most common genes and DNA. TCRdb's processing, not the authors', yielded these V and J calls. This sample gives 480,000 or so distinct CDR3 sequences in total; approximately 49% of them show up just once. The ten biggest clones cover roughly 45% of the sample.

Patients with uncontrolled infections, other autoimmune diseases, pregnancy or lactation were excluded. Clinical symptoms, serum thyroxine and TRAb, thyroid ultrasound, and orbital computed tomography formed the basis for the diagnoses. Total RNA was extracted with Trizol reagent, and quality was checked on an Agilent 2100 Bioanalyzer. Rearrangement joined TRBV19 to TRBJ1-2, and TRBD1 may be the D gene, going by 6 matching bases. Sequences were obtained from peripheral blood or thyroid tissue (not recorded which). This receptor was identified in an adult woman with Graves' disease, either hyperthyroidism or ophthalmopathy (not recorded which). Here the CDR3 is given as CASSIERQAALANYGYTF. The DNA sequence is TGTGCCAGTAGTATCGAAAGACAGGCGGCTCTGGCTAACTATGGCTACACCTTC.